A single sample gave rise to the 19 T cell receptor beta chains below, sequenced in a study of CXCR3-negative and CXCR3-positive naive CD8 T cells. General study findings and limits: Relative to CXCR3-negative naive cells, CXCR3-positive naive cells had more hydrophobic TRB CDR3s.

No antigen is known for these receptors. Preparation of TRB cDNA libraries relied on 5' RACE carrying UMI labels. TCRdb reworked the 5' RACE reads into one entry per CDR3 protein, no DNA. The table lists roughly 110,000 distinct CDR3 sequences. The sequenced sample was naive CXCR3+ CD8+ T cells from blood. Subset in this sample: CD45RO-CCR7+CD27+CD95- naive CD8+ T cells expressing CXCR3 (TNR3+). These receptor sequences come from a human donor in good health. Some clones in this sample may be carry-over from other donors' samples.

This CDR3 is CASSASGTSPNEQFF. This chain uses TRBV11-3 with TRBJ2-1; the D gene TCRdb calls, TRBD2, cannot be checked with no DNA. CDR1 is SGHNT, CDR2 YENEEA, per germline. The CDR3 length is 15 residues.

V usage is TRBV7-9 and J usage is TRBJ2-4. CDR3 length: 13 amino acids. Germline lookup yields CDR1 SEHNR and CDR2 FQNEAQ (reference sequence). CDR3 sequence: CASSPPAKNIQYF.

This chain uses TRBV5-1 with TRBJ2-1; the TCRdb call, TRBD1, lacks DNA for checking. This CDR3 spans 16 amino acids. CDR1 is SGHRS and CDR2 is YFSETQ in the germline V gene. The CDR3 here is CASSLAGTGTGNEQFF.

The genes are TRBV9 and TRBJ2-7; TCRdb's assignment of TRBD2 cannot be checked, as there is no DNA. CDR3 length: 14 amino acids. Germline CDR1 reads SGDLS; CDR2 reads YYNGEE. The CDR3 reads CASSPPGGLYEQYF. Drawing the rest from reference TRBV9 and TRBJ2-7, the complete variable domain is DSGVTQTPKHLITATGQRVTLRCSPRSGDLSVYWYQQSLDQGLQFLIQYYNGEERAKGNILERFSAQQFPDLHSELNLSSLELGDSALYFCASSPPGGLYEQYFGPGTRLTVT.

The rearrangement joins TRBV5-6 to TRBJ1-5. Germline values: CDR1 SGHDT, CDR2 YYEEEE. This CDR3 is built from 15 residues. This chain's CDR3 is CASSLDISGNQPQHF.

The chain employs TRBV27 and TRBJ2-1; checking the TCRdb D call of TRBD2 is not possible without DNA. The CDR3 loop spans 17 amino acids. CDR1 is MNHEY, CDR2 SMNVEV, per germline (reference sequence). CDR3: CASSFNPSGGQNNEQFF.

V gene TRBV2 combines with J gene TRBJ1-3; lacking DNA, the TRBD1 call made by TCRdb goes unchecked. From germline, CDR1 is SNHLY and CDR2 FYNNEI. This CDR3 spans 16 amino acids. The CDR3 sequence: CASSDYRSDSGNTIYF.

The rearrangement links TRBV3-1 to TRBJ2-1; TCRdb selects TRBD1, and the lack of DNA leaves this call unchecked. Germline CDR1 and CDR2: LGHDT and YNNKEL (reference sequence). The CDR3 covers 19 residues. The CDR3: CASSQDAFSWKGRYNEQFF.

The chain has TRBV29-1 and TRBJ1-1; TCRdb selects TRBD1, and the lack of DNA leaves this call unchecked. CDR3 length equals 14 residues. The germline V gene has CDR1 SQVTM and CDR2 ANQGSEA. The CDR3 spells CSVQGQGIFAEAFF.

The V and J genes are TRBV28 and TRBJ2-7; TCRdb's D call of TRBD1 is untestable without DNA. There are 16 residues in the CDR3. CDR1 MDHEN and CDR2 SYDVKM come from the germline V gene. The CDR3 protein is CASSPPTGRITYEQYF.

The V and J genes are TRBV9 and TRBJ2-1; TCRdb outputs TRBD1, but without DNA this stays unchecked. The CDR3 extends over 14 amino acids. Germline V lookup: CDR1 SGDLS, CDR2 YYNGEE. This CDR3 reads CASSVPSGGNEQFF.

The V gene is TRBV7-9, the J gene TRBJ2-4; with no DNA, the TCRdb D assignment of TRBD2 cannot be verified. Germline CDR1 is SEHNR and CDR2 is FQNEAQ (reference sequence). The CDR3 loop spans 16 amino acids. The CDR3: CASSLGSTAGKNIQYF.

The chain combines TRBV20-1 with TRBJ2-3; the TCRdb D gene call, TRBD2, has no DNA to confirm it. The CDR3 is made up of 15 amino acids. Germline V gene sequence: CDR1 DFQATT, CDR2 SNEGSKA (reference sequence). CDR3 loop: CSARAGAPSTDTQYF.

This chain connects TRBV6-6 to TRBJ2-3. In germline, CDR1 is MNHNY, CDR2 SVGAGI (reference sequence). CDR3 size: 13 residues. CDR3 sequence reads: CASSYSVLDTQYF.

This rearrangement joins TRBV21-1 to TRBJ2-2. TRBV21-1 is a known pseudogene. The CDR3 runs to 14 residues. The CDR3: CASSISMGTGELFF.

This chain uses TRBV5-5 with TRBJ2-7; TCRdb names TRBD1, which stays unverified in the absence of DNA. CDR1 and CDR2 from the germline V gene are SGHKS and YYEKEE (reference sequence). This CDR3 spans 14 amino acids. CDR3 sequence reads: CASSPRQGSHEQYF.

This rearrangement joins TRBV29-1 to TRBJ2-5; absent DNA, TCRdb's TRBD2 call cannot be checked. Looked up from germline, CDR1 is SQVTM and CDR2 is ANQGSEA. The CDR3 runs to 16 residues. This CDR3 is CSVEDRLLAAPETQYF.

The chain is built from TRBV29-1 and TRBJ2-7. This CDR3 spans 12 amino acids. CDR1 and CDR2 (germline): SQVTM, ANQGSEA. The CDR3 sequence: CSVKLSSYEQYF.

V and J are TRBV4-3 and TRBJ2-1; TCRdb returns TRBD2, unconfirmable since there is no DNA. This CDR3 is 16 amino acids long. The germline gives CDR1 LGHNA, CDR2 YSLEER. CDR3: CASSQERESSYNEQFF.